This T cell receptor beta chain was sequenced for a study of neurological immune-mediated disorders (dated by TCRdb to the late 2010s). Study-wide context: Using UMI-based sequencing, the study compared peripheral blood TCR-beta repertoires from patients with HTLV-I-associated myelopathy (HAM/TSP), patients with multiple sclerosis, and healthy controls. The cohort was made up of about 65 subjects, consisting of around 14 HAM/TSP patients, roughly 35 multiple sclerosis patients and 20 healthy controls. Longitudinal samples, technical triplicates and paired sorted CD4+ and CD8+ T-cell subsets, alongside PBMC samples, were included among the 90 to 130 TCR-beta libraries. Broad study findings and their caveats: No identical CDR3 amino acid sequences were found to be shared among expanded clones across subjects, suggesting that TCR-beta repertoires were private in all groups. TCR clonal expansion was highest in HAM/TSP patients and lowest in MS patients, with MS patients falling below even healthy controls.

Of note for this clonotype: What this receptor recognizes is not known. No base-level quality is on record; no much larger clone is a single base apart.

cDNA was synthesized by template-switch 5'RACE using a primer carrying a 10-nucleotide random unique molecular identifier by which each TCR transcript was tagged. Every sequencing run covered 15-18 subjects and yielded more than 160 million TCR-beta sequences. The RNeasy kit was used for extraction of total RNA. TCR-beta VDJ regions were amplified with primers for the TCR constant region and the 5'RACE anchor, using the KAPA Real-time Library Amplification kit. Sample indexes and Illumina adaptors were added in a first PCR, after which library yield was increased in a second PCR. After Ampure bead purification, the TCR product of roughly 650 bp was size-selected on a 2% E-gel SizeSelection system. Before pooling, libraries had their quality checked on a Bioanalyzer, their concentration measured with Qubit, and their quantity determined with the Kapa Library Quantification kit. Libraries were sequenced paired-end 2 x 150 bp on an Illumina HiSeq 2500. To increase sequence diversity, roughly 24-31% phiX was spiked into each library pool. On the study's bioinformatics: Quality-filtered reads were processed with the UMI-based MiGEC pipeline, and over 75% of raw TCR sequences were removed by the MiGEC pipeline during error correction. VDJ genes were aligned to IMGT germline references, and each clonotype was defined by a unique CDR3 amino acid sequence together with V-J genes. Clonal expansion, Shannon diversity and CDR3 relatedness (CalcPairwiseDistances, ClusterSamples) were evaluated with VDJtools, and phylogenetic trees were built with CLCbio workbench. A clone was classed as expanded if it had 8 or more unique UMIs, a cutoff based on coefficient-of-variation modelling across technical triplicates. TCRdb redid the processing of the public reads, applying fastp at Q25 and MiXCR, and retained in-frame beta chains. Each CDR3 protein gets just one entry, which takes the most common genes and DNA from the rows behind it. Clone size and V and J calls follow TCRdb, not the original study. For this sample the table gives 35,000 to 40,000 distinct CDR3 sequences, of which around 10% were detected only once. 3.9% of the sample rests with the top ten.

Sorted-subset TCR libraries were prepared from around 1 million sorted CD4+ or CD8+ T cells. Peripheral blood underwent Ficoll-Hypaque density gradient centrifugation to isolate PBMCs, which were then cryopreserved in liquid nitrogen. Paired sorted CD4+ and CD8+ subsets came from healthy controls, HAM/TSP patients and MS patients. The source material was CD4+ T cells from blood. The TCR sequence derives from a woman between 25 and 40 years old with HTLV-1-associated myelopathy (HAM/TSP).

The CDR3 loop reads CASSQDRGYGYTF. The nucleotide sequence is TGCGCCAGCAGCCAGGACAGGGGCTATGGCTACACCTTC. Recombination linked TRBV4-1 to TRBJ1-2; TRBD1 aligns with 9 central bases. The germline V gene yields MGHRA for CDR1 and YSYEKL for CDR2. V is cut back by 3 bases and J by 4 bases, with 0 bases in the junction unmatched. From its cysteine to its phenylalanine, the CDR3 spans 13 amino acids. The retained sequence is limited to the CDR3, 39 bases, with the frame set at the first base.